This T cell receptor beta chain was recorded in a study of blood T cell repertoires in COVID-19. Study as a whole: Samples of COVID-19 (acute and convalescent) were obtained from the United States, Italy and Spain. PBMCs, B-cell-depleted T cells, or T cells provided the cDNA or gDNA that made up the material.

Original processing notes: The authors estimated nucleated cell counts from reference gene primer amplification. The data were produced by immunoSEQ multiplex PCR, yet TCRdb's version contains in-frame clones alone and is incomplete. V, J and clone size are those of that table, while D and trimming were read from the DNA. The sample contains 200,000 to 250,000 clones, about three quarters of which appear only once. Source material: peripheral blood. The TCR sequence derives from a woman between 70 and 85 years old with acute or convalescent COVID-19.

This chain's CDR3 is CASSLLDSSGNTIYF. As DNA, the CDR3 is TGTGCCAGCAGCTTACTGGACAGCTCTGGAAACACCATATATTTT. The genes are TRBV9 and TRBJ1-3, with D maybe TRBD1 (6 bases). Germline loops: CDR1 SGDLS, CDR2 YYNGEE. The germline V and J ends were trimmed by 4 bases and 0 bases, with 11 bases remaining between them. The CDR3 sequence is 15 residues long.